A single T cell receptor beta chain is shown here with its context. Its antigen is unknown. Trimming cost V 2 bases and J 0 bases; bases outside gene matches: 4. Germline-derived CDR1 and CDR2 are SGHRS and YFSETQ. This CDR3 has 15 amino acids. The entry originates in a study of identical twins. Healthy Caucasian individuals made up all the donors. The study's findings and limits: Out-of-frame beta chain sequences displayed weaker excess sharing between twins.

A single record per CDR3 protein comes from TCRdb applying MiXCR to the 5' RACE reads. The sample carries roughly 500,000 distinct CDR3 sequences, about 20% recorded once. The same data also contributed to another study, on T cells expressing NK-cell markers. This second study notes: Seven HCMV-seropositive donors and one seronegative donor made up the eight sequenced donors. Expanded NKG2C+ T cell clones were not confirmed as HCMV-specific.

The clonotype comes from a woman under 30 in good health. Sequenced sample: CD4+ T cells sorted from blood. The rearrangement uses TRBV5-1 and TRBJ2-7, with TRBD2 identical over 8 bases. CDR3 bases: TGCGCCAGCAGCTTAAGCGGGGGCTACTCCTACGAGCAGTACTTC. It specifies CASSLSGGYSYEQYF.